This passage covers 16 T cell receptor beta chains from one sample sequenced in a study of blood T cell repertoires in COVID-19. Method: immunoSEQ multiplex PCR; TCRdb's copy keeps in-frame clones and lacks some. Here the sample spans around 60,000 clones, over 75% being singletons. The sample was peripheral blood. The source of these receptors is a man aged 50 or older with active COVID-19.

Here the CDR3 reads CASSLDSDGNTIYF. The CDR3 DNA reads TGTGCCAGCAGCTTGGACAGCGATGGAAACACCATATATTTT. This chain links TRBV7-6 with TRBJ1-3, with a weak D call TRBD1 (6 bases). Germline V lookup: CDR1 SGHVS, CDR2 FNYEAQ. The ends were cut back, 3 bases at V and 3 bases at J, with 9 bases in the middle. The CDR3 is 14 residues long. Combining the CDR3 with reference TRBV7-6 and TRBJ1-3 gives the whole variable domain GAGVSQSPRYKVTKRGQDVALRCDPISGHVSLYWYRQALGQGPEFLTYFNYEAQQDKSGLPNDRFSAERPEGSISTLTIQRTEQRDSAMYRCASSLDSDGNTIYFGEGSWLTVV.

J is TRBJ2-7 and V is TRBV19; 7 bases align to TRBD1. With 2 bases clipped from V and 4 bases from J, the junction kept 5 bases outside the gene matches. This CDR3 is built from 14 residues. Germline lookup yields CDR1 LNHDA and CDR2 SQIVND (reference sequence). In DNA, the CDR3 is TGTGCCAGTAGTATATCGGCCAGGGGGTACGAGCAGTACTTC. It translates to CASSISARGYEQYF.

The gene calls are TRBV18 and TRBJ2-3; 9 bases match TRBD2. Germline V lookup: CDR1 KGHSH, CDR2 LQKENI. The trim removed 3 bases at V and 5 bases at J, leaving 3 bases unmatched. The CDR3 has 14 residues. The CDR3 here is CASSPPTSGDTQYF. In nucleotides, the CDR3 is TGTGCCAGCTCACCCCCGACTAGCGGAGATACGCAGTATTTT.

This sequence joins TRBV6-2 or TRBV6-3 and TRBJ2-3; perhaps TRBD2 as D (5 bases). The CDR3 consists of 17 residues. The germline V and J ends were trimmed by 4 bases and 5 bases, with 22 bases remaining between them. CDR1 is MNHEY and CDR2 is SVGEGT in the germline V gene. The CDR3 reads CASSSRVLAAAGDTQYF. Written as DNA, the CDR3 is TGTGCCAGCAGTTCCCGGGTCCTAGCTGCCGCTGGAGATACGCAGTATTTT.

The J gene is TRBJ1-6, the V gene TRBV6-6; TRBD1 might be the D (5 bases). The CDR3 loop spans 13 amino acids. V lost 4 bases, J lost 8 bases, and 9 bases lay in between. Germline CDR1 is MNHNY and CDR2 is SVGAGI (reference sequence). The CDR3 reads CASSSNRYSPLHF. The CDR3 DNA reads TGTGCCAGCAGTTCCAACAGGTATTCACCCCTCCACTTT.

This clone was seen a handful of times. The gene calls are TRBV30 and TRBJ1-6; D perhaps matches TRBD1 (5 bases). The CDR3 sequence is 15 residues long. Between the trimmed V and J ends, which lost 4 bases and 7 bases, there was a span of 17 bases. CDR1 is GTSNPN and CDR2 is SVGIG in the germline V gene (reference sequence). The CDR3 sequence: CAWTRDPGSNSPLHF. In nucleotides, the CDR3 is TGTGCCTGGACACGCGACCCAGGGTCGAATTCACCCCTCCACTTT.

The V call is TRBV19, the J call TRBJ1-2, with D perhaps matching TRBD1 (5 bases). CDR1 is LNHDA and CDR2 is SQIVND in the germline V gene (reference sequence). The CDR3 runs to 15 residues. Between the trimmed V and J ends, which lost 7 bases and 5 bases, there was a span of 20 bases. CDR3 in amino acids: CASTPVWGKGYGYTF. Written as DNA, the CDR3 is TGTGCCAGTACCCCCGTCTGGGGAAAGGGGTATGGCTACACCTTC.

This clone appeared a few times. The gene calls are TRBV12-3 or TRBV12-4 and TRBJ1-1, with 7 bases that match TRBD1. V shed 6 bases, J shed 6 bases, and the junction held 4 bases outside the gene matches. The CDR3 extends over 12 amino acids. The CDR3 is CASSSGGPEAFF. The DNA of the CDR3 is TGTGCCAGCAGCTCAGGGGGTCCTGAAGCTTTCTTT.

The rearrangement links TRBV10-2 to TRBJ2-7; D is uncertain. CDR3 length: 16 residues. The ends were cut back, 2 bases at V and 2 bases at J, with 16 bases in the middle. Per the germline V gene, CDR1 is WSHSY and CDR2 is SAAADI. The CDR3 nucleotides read TGCGCCAGCAGTGAGGTAACCGTAGGTGGAGCCTACGAGCAGTACTTC. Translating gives CASSEVTVGGAYEQYF.

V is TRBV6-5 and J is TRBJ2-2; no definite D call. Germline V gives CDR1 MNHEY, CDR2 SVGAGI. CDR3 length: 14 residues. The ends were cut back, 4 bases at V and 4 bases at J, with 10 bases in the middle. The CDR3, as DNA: TGTGCCAGCAGTTCCCGACTCGGCACCGGGGAGCTGTTTTTT. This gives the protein CASSSRLGTGELFF.

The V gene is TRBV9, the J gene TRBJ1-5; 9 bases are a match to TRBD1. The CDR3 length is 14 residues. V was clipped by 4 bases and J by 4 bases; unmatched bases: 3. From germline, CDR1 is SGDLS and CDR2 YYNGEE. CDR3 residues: CASSSGTGNQPQHF. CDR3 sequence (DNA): TGTGCCAGCAGCTCCGGGACAGGGAATCAGCCCCAGCATTTT.

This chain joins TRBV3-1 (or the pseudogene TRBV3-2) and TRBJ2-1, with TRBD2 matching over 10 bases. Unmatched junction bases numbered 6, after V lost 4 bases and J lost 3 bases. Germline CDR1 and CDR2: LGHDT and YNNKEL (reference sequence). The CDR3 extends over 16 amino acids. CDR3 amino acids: CASSRNSGGGYNEQFF. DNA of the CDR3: TGTGCCAGCAGCCGGAACAGCGGGGGGGGCTACAATGAGCAGTTCTTC.

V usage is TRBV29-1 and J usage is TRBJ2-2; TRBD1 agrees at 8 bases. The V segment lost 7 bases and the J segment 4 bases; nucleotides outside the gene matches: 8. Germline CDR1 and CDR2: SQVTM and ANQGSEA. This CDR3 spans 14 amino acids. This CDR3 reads CSAGQGSSTGELFF. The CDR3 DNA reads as TGCAGCGCAGGACAGGGTTCGAGCACCGGGGAGCTGTTTTTT.

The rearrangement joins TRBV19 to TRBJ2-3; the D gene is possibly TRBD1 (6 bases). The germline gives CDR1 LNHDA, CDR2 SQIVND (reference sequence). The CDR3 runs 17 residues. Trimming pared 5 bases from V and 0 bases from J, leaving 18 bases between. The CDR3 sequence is CASSVVGTPTSTDTQYF. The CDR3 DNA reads TGTGCCAGTAGTGTGGTCGGGACACCTACTAGCACAGATACGCAGTATTTT.

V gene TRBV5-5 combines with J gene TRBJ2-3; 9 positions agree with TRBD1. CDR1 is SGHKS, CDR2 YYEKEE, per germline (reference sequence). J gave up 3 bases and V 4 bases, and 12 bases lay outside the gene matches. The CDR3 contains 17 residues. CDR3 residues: CASSTGTGLRGTDTQYF. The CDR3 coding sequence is TGTGCCAGCAGCACAGGGACAGGGCTCCGCGGTACAGATACGCAGTATTTT. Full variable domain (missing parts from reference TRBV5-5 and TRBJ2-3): DAGVTQSPTHLIKTRGQQVTLRCSPISGHKSVSWYQQVLGQGPQFIFQYYEKEERGRGNFPDRFSARQFPNYSSELNVNALLLGDSALYLCASSTGTGLRGTDTQYFGPGTRLTVL.

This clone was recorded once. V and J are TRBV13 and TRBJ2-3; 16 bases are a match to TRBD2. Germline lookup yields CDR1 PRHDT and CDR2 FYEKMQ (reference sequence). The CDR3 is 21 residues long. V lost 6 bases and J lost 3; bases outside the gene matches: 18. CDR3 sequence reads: CASSFRTPGTSGGDYTDTQYF. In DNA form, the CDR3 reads TGTGCCAGCAGTTTCCGCACACCCGGGACTAGCGGGGGGGATTATACAGATACGCAGTATTTT.